The next 11 T cell receptor beta chains were all read from a single sample in a study of patients and donors after allogeneic stem cell transplantation. TCRdb re-analysed the RT-PCR reads in MiXCR, keeping a single row per CDR3 protein. The data show 410,000 or so distinct CDR3 sequences, about a sixth seen once. The sequenced sample was blood, either unsorted or a sorted T cell fraction (not recorded which). These receptor sequences come from a human donor who was either an allogeneic HSCT recipient or a stem cell or donor lymphocyte infusion donor (not recorded which). It is not recorded whose cells these are; they may come from a transplant donor.

This clonotype was detected a few times. The chain employs TRBV12-3 or TRBV12-4 and TRBJ2-3; 10 positions match TRBD1. This CDR3 contains 15 residues. V shed 5 bases, J shed 6 bases, and the junction held 8 bases outside the gene matches. The CDR3 here is CASSGGQGLLDTQYF. The CDR3 DNA follows: TGTGCCAGCAGTGGGGGACAGGGGTTGTTGGATACGCAGTATTTT.

The CDR3 nucleotides read TGTGCCAGCAGTCCCTCGGGCGAGCGGAACATTCAGTACTTC. Amino acid sequence: CASSPSGERNIQYF. The V call is TRBV28, the J call TRBJ2-4; the D gene is possibly TRBD2 (5 bases). Trimming removed 5 bases from V and 7 bases from J, with 15 bases in between. The germline gives CDR1 MDHEN, CDR2 SYDVKM. The CDR3 has 14 residues.

The chain uses TRBV6-5 and TRBJ2-7; 7 bases line up with TRBD1. Germline V CDR1 and CDR2: MNHEY, SVGAGI. The CDR3 contains 12 residues. V was pared by 8 bases and J by 2 bases, with 3 bases of the junction left unmatched. CDR3 residues: CASLGQTYEQYF. DNA for the CDR3: TGTGCCAGCTTGGGACAGACCTACGAGCAGTACTTC.

This rearrangement joins TRBV3-1 to TRBJ2-2; D unclear. CDR1 is LGHDT and CDR2 is YNNKEL in the germline V gene (reference sequence). Trimming pared 0 bases from V and 4 bases from J, leaving 6 bases between. The CDR3 is 14 residues long. Written as DNA, the CDR3 is TGTGCCAGCAGCCAAGATCCGGGCACCGGGGAGCTGTTTTTT. Translation gives CASSQDPGTGELFF.

This clonotype was found a few times. In DNA, the CDR3 is TGTGCCAGCAGTTATTCCGACAGGGACTACACCGGGGAGCTGTTTTTT. This encodes CASSYSDRDYTGELFF. The rearrangement links TRBV6-2 or TRBV6-3 to TRBJ2-2; D may be TRBD1 (7 bases). V gave up 3 bases and J gave up 3 bases, with 14 bases separating them. Per the germline V gene, CDR1 is MNHEY and CDR2 is SVGEGT. The length of the CDR3 is 16 residues.

This clonotype was found many times. This chain's CDR3 is CASSLGDTMIYEQYF. The DNA of the CDR3 is TGTGCCAGCAGTTTAGGGGACACGATGATCTACGAGCAGTACTTC. The V and J genes are TRBV12-3 or TRBV12-4 and TRBJ2-7, with a weak D call TRBD1 (6 bases). The CDR3 totals 15 residues. V was clipped by 1 base and J by 3 bases, with 13 bases between them.

The chain combines TRBV21-1 with TRBJ1-1. TRBV21-1 is designated a pseudogene. The CDR3 consists of 12 residues. Here the CDR3 reads CASLAGNTEAFF. The CDR3 DNA follows: TGTGCCAGCCTGGCAGGGAACACTGAAGCTTTCTTT.

This clonotype has only a few counts. Written as DNA, the CDR3 is TGCGCCAGCAGCCAAGAAGCGGGAGAGTACCAAGAGACCCAGTACTTC. This gives the protein CASSQEAGEYQETQYF. The chain combines TRBV4-1 with TRBJ2-5, with TRBD2 matching over 8 bases. The CDR3 loop spans 16 amino acids. Germline values: CDR1 MGHRA, CDR2 YSYEKL. J lost 0 bases, V lost 0 bases, and 3 bases had no gene match.

J is TRBJ2-2 and V is TRBV7-3; 9 positions agree with TRBD1. V shed 3 bases and J 1 base; nucleotides not matched to a gene: 6. The CDR3 contains 17 residues. Germline V gene data show CDR1 as SGHTA and CDR2 as FQGTGA. The CDR3 DNA sequence: TGTGCCAGCAGCTTCCTAAGGACAGGGGAGAACACCGGGGAGCTGTTTTTT. Its translation: CASSFLRTGENTGELFF.

The rearrangement joins TRBV4-3 to TRBJ1-2, with no clear D. The V gene's germline CDR1 is LGHNA and CDR2 YSLEER. There are 14 residues in the CDR3. V dropped 1 base and J dropped 2 bases, with 8 bases sitting between them. The CDR3 DNA follows: TGCGCCAGCAGCCAAGGACGTTGGAACTATGGCTACACCTTC. Protein: CASSQGRWNYGYTF.

CDR3 region: CASSGERGARTDTQYF. The CDR3 DNA reads TGTGCCAGCAGTGGGGAGCGGGGGGCCCGCACAGATACGCAGTATTTT. The chain combines TRBV6-1 with TRBJ2-3, with TRBD2 identical over 9 bases. CDR1 is MNHNS and CDR2 is SASEGT in the germline V gene. The CDR3 extends over 16 amino acids. The V and J ends lost 4 bases and 1 base, in that order; junction bases with no gene match: 6.